By share, the clone carrying this T cell receptor (beta chain) ranks as medium-sized. Preparation of the TCRbeta library involved a method that used unique molecular identifiers. TCRdb redid the calling of the PCR reads with MiXCR, one entry per CDR3 protein. The sample contains about 17,000 distinct CDR3 sequences, around 5.1% of which appear only once. This CDR3 is built from 12 residues. The V and J ends lost 6 bases and 6 bases, in that order; junction bases with no gene match: 1. These data originate in a study of T-cell reconstitution after alpha-beta-depleted transplantation in children. The origin of this receptor is a boy between 10 and 17 years old with acute lymphoblastic leukemia, due to receive a stem cell transplant. This specimen consisted of PBMCs, obtained before TCRalphabeta/CD19-depleted stem cell transplant. The V gene is TRBV12-3 or TRBV12-4, the J gene TRBJ2-2; 7 nucleotides line up with TRBD2. CDR3 residues: CASRTSSGELFF. The CDR3 nucleotides are TGTGCCAGCAGGACTAGCTCCGGGGAGCTGTTTTTT.